This T cell receptor (beta chain) appears in the sequencing data of a study of T cell responses to AZD1222 COVID-19 vaccine. Regarding this clone: Its matching antigen is unknown.

Study observations and caveats: Clonal diversity was possibly underestimated, and the donors were mostly white British, with more females.

Trimming took 1 base from V and 3 from J; bases not matched to a gene: 9. This CDR3 is built from 16 residues. Germline V gene lookup returns CDR1 LNHDA and CDR2 SQIVND (reference sequence). The protocol was immunoSEQ multiplex PCR, while the TCRdb copy is restricted to in-frame clones and leaves out a portion. Of 150,000 or so clones in the sample, 86% were seen once. This clonotype was sampled from an adult in good health. The chain couples TRBV19 to TRBJ2-7, with TRBD1 matching 7 bases. The specimen was peripheral blood, collected on day 0 of AZD1222 vaccination. CDR3: CASSIGAGTAYYEQYF. CDR3 coding DNA: TGTGCCAGTAGTATAGGGGCCGGGACAGCTTACTACGAGCAGTACTTC.